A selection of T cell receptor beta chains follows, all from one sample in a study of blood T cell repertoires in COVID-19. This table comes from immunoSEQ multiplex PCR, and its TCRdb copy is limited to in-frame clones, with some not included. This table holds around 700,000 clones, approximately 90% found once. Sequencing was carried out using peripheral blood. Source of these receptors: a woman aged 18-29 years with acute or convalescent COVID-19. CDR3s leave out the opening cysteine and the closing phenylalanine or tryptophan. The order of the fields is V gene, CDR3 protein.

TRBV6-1 ASSEKSTGGTEQF
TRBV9 ASSGDRAPEAF
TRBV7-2 ASSLLLNYGYT
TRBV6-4 ASSLDRGETGELF
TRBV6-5 AIVNEKLF
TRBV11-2 ASSMRNTEAF
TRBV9 ASSALTGPNTEAF
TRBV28 ASSLRQGTGELF
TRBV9 ASSVEPLARWDTQY
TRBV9 ASSVGPGGLDNSPLH
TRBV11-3 ASSNWTGTFFNYGYT
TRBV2 ASSLQGPTYEQY
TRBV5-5 ASRATLGRGGYT
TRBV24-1 ATSEAGGKYGYT
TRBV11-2 ASSYQGSEQY
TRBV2 ASSRPQGATNEKLF
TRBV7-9 ASSPRLAGENEQF
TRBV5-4 ASSPSELPYNEQF
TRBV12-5 ASVKNTEAF
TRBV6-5 ASSPGSGDTQY
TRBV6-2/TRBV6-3 ASSYSSGGSTPYGYT
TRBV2 ASSGGGAGRFSYGYT
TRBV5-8 ASSISYGTGNQPQH
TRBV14 ASSQDLLGPGNTIY
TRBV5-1 ASSRGTGELETQY
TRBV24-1 ATSESGRYEQY
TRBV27 ASRYLDRPSNEQY
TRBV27 ASSLSGLADTQY
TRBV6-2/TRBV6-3 ASSYYGTGGNEQY
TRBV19 ASSIFGQGLNTEAF
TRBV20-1 SAARNYGYT
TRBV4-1 ASSQERGANYGYT
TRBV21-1 ASFQSQGLVEKLF
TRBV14 ASSRGTTSGEQY
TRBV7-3 ASSLRGGNPTGELF
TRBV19 ASSPRTSGGRTDTQY
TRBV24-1 ATEDRTDTQY
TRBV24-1 ATSDPGVAPYGYT
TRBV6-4 ASSTIRGSYNEQF
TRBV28 ASSSPEAGNLDEQY
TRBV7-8 ASRRLGGSANTEAF
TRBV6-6 ASSSRTADNSPLH
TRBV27 ASCVSGSWTEAF